Shown below are 2 T cell receptor beta chains from a single sample sequenced in a study of shared clonotypes between healthy human individuals. TCRdb's copy holds only in-frame clones and misses some; the assay was immunoSEQ multiplex PCR. The table lists just over 2,000,000 clones, roughly 96% of them singletons, with 0.1% to 0.15% in the top ten. The specimen sequenced was naive CD4+ T cells sorted from blood. The subset here: CD45RA+ positively selected. The receptor set was obtained from a man between 18 and 29 years old in good health.

The table lists this clone with a count of one. The same CDR3 also results from other DNA sequences found in this sample. V gene TRBV7-9 combines with J gene TRBJ2-3; D is unresolved. Deletions cut 6 bases from V and 0 bases from J, with 13 bases between. CDR3 length: 15 amino acids. From germline, CDR1 is SEHNR and CDR2 FQNEAQ (reference sequence). The CDR3 sequence: CASSLSGLSTDTQYF. CDR3 DNA sequence: TGTGCCAGCAGTCTGTCGGGTTTGAGCACAGATACGCAGTATTTT.

The chain links TRBV4-3 to TRBJ2-5; D gene unclear. This CDR3 is built from 13 residues. Trimming stripped 0 bases from V and 0 bases from J, with 2 bases between. Germline V gene sequence: CDR1 LGHNA, CDR2 YSLEER. CDR3 sequence reads: CASSQDNQETQYF. The CDR3 coding sequence is TGCGCCAGCAGCCAAGATAACCAAGAGACCCAGTACTTC.